The rows below give T cell receptor beta chains drawn from one sample of a study of shared clonotypes between healthy human individuals. Assay: immunoSEQ multiplex PCR; the TCRdb copy retains only in-frame clones and omits some. The table includes around 2.1 million clones, 85% to 95% detected once. The sequenced material came from naive CD8+ T cells from PBMCs. All receptors derive from a young man in good health. Some clones in this sample may be carry-over from other donors' samples. CDR3s include the opening cysteine and the closing phenylalanine or tryptophan. The D gene is left open where the match is weak. Rows may omit the clone size; those that give it use once, few, many or a size class.

>.|14|TRBV27|.|TRBJ1-5
TGTGCCAGCAGTTATACAGGTAGCAATCAGCCCCAGCATTTT
CASSYTGSNQPQHF
>few|15|TRBV11-2|TRBD1|TRBJ1-1
TGTGCCAGCAGCCTGGGACAGGTTGGTCGCACTGAAGCTTTCTTT
CASSLGQVGRTEAFF
>.|15|TRBV6-5|TRBD1|TRBJ1-6
TGTGCCAGCAGTTACTCGACAGGGGGCAATTCACCCCTCCACTTT
CASSYSTGGNSPLHF
>.|17|TRBV12-1|.|TRBJ2-2
TGTGCCAGCAGCCAGGGACTAGCGGGAGTAATGGGCGGGGAGCTGTTTTTT
CASSQGLAGVMGGELFF
>.|12|TRBV6-5|.|TRBJ2-1
TGTGCCAGCAGTTTGGGGGAGAGTGAGCAGTTCTTC
CASSLGESEQFF
>few|15|TRBV19|.|TRBJ2-1
TGTGCCAGTAGTATGGGAGCCAACTCCTACAATGAGCAGTTCTTC
CASSMGANSYNEQFF
>.|14|TRBV5-1|.|TRBJ2-7
TGCGCCAGCAGCTTCCGCGACGGGCGGCACGAGCAGTACTTC
CASSFRDGRHEQYF
>.|14|TRBV5-6|.|TRBJ2-7
TGTGCCAGCACCATTGGGTACGGGGACAACGAGCAGTACTTC
CASTIGYGDNEQYF
>.|16|TRBV28|TRBD2|TRBJ2-1
TGTGCCAGCAGTCCGCGTTTGGGGCGGGAGTTGAATGAGCAGTTCTTC
CASSPRLGRELNEQFF
>.|15|TRBV10-3|TRBD1|TRBJ1-5
TGTGCCATCAGTGACCGGGACAGGAATAATCAGCCCCAGCATTTT
CAISDRDRNNQPQHF
>.|13|TRBV6-5|.|TRBJ2-7
TGTGCCAGCAGTTACCGAGAGTCCTACGAGCAGTACTTC
CASSYRESYEQYF
>.|13|TRBV19|TRBD1|TRBJ2-4
TGTGCCAGCCGGGACAGGGAAAAAAACATTCAGTACTTC
CASRDREKNIQYF
>.|15|TRBV7-8|.|TRBJ2-1
TGTGCCAGCAGCTTAATATGGGGCCCGAGGAATGAGCAGTTCTTC
CASSLIWGPRNEQFF
>.|15|TRBV28|TRBD1|TRBJ1-5
TGTGCCAGCAAAAAGGACAGGGAGGGCAATCAGCCCCAGCATTTT
CASKKDREGNQPQHF
>.|15|TRBV29-1|.|TRBJ2-2
TGCAGCGTTGAATCGGCAGAGAGGAACACCGGGGAGCTGTTTTTT
CSVESAERNTGELFF
>.|16|TRBV7-7|.|TRBJ2-1
TGTGCCAGCAGCCCCGGCAGGGTGGAGTCCTACAATGAGCAGTTCTTC
CASSPGRVESYNEQFF
>.|17|TRBV2|.|TRBJ1-5
TGTGCCAGCAGCCTTACAGTGGCGATGGGGGGCAATCAGCCCCAGCATTTT
CASSLTVAMGGNQPQHF
>.|12|TRBV25-1|.|TRBJ2-3
TGTGCCAGCAGTGTAGTGGCAGATACGCAGTATTTT
CASSVVADTQYF
>.|14|TRBV13|.|TRBJ1-4
TGTGCCAGCAGCTTACGGGGCAATAATGAAAAACTGTTTTTT
CASSLRGNNEKLFF
>.|12|TRBV28|TRBD1|TRBJ1-2
TGTGCCAGCTGGACAGGGAACTATGGCTACACCTTC
CASWTGNYGYTF
>.|14|TRBV10-3|.|TRBJ2-7
TGTGCCATCAGTGAGTCGGCACTAGCTTACGAGCAGTACTTC
CAISESALAYEQYF
>.|14|TRBV6-5|.|TRBJ2-7
TGTGCCAGCAGTTACTCTCAGGGTACCTACGAGCAGTACTTC
CASSYSQGTYEQYF
>.|15|TRBV9|TRBD1|TRBJ2-1
TGTGCCAGCAGCGTCGGACAGGGGGAGGTCAATGAGCAGTTCTTC
CASSVGQGEVNEQFF